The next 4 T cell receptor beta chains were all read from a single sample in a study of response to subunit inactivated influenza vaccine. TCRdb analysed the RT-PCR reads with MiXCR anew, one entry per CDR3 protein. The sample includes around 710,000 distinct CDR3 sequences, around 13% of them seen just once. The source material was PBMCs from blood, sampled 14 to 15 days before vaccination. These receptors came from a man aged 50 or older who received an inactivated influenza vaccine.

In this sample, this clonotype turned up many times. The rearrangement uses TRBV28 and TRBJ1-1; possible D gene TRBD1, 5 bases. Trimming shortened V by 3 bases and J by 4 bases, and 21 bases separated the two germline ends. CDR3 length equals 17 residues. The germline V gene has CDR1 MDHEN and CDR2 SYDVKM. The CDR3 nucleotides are TGTGCCAGCAGTTTTACGGGGCTCCAAGGAGGGCTCACTGAAGCTTTCTTT. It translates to CASSFTGLQGGLTEAFF.

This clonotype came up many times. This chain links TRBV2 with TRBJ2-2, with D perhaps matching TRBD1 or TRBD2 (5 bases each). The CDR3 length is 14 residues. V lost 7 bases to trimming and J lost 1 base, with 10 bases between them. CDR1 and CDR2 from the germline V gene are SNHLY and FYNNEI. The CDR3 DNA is TGTGCCAGCAACGAGGGGCGGAACACCGGGGAGCTGTTTTTT. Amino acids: CASNEGRNTGELFF.

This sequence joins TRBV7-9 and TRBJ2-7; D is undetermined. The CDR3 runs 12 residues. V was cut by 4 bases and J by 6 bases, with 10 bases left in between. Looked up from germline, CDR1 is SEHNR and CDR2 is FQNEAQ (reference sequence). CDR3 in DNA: TGTGCCAGCAGCTCTGCTGCTCGCGAGCAGTACTTC. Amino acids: CASSSAAREQYF.

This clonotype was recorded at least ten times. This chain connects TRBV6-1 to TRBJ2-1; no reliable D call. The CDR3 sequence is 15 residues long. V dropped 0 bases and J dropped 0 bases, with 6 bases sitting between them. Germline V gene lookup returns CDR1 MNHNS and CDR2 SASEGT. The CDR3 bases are TGTGCCAGCAGTGAAGCGAAAGACTCCTACAATGAGCAGTTCTTC. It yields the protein CASSEAKDSYNEQFF.